This is a list of T cell receptor beta chains from one sample in a study of cytomegalovirus exposure and HLA in healthy donors. Assay used: immunoSEQ multiplex PCR; TCRdb lists only in-frame clones, some missing. This sample yields about 250,000 clones, of which more than 75% are seen a single time; around 13% belongs to the top ten. The sequenced sample was PBMCs. The receptors shown here come from a man in his late teens or twenties in good health and CMV-seropositive. Both conserved end residues are part of each CDR3. A D gene is named only where the DNA matches it firmly. The size field is filled for only some rows; it gives once, few, many or a size class.

TRBJ2-5 | TRBV29-1 | . | TRBD2 | TGCAGCGTTGGAGTAGCGGGAGGTAGGGAGACCCAGTACTTC | CSVGVAGGRETQYF
TRBJ2-2 | TRBV5-1 | . | . | TGCGCCAGCAGCTTGGCCCACTCCGGGGAGCTGTTTTTT | CASSLAHSGELFF
TRBJ2-5 | TRBV6-5 | . | . | TGTGCCAGCAGTTACGCCGGAGTGGTTGAGACCCAGTACTTC | CASSYAGVVETQYF
TRBJ2-5 | TRBV28 | . | TRBD1 | TGTGCCAGCAGTCCCTGGACAGGGGGCCAAGAGACCCAGTACTTC | CASSPWTGGQETQYF
TRBJ2-3 | TRBV30 | . | . | TGTGCCTGGAGTTCGTCGGGCGATACGCAGTATTTT | CAWSSSGDTQYF
TRBJ2-7 | TRBV7-2 | . | TRBD1 | TGTGCCAGCAGAGAGGGGGCGCGTAACGAGCAGTACTTC | CASREGARNEQYF
TRBJ1-2 | TRBV7-2 | . | TRBD1 | TGTGCCAGCAGCCTGGACAGGGGGCAAGGCTACACCTTC | CASSLDRGQGYTF
TRBJ1-1 | TRBV5-1 | . | . | TGCGCCAGCAGCTTGAACCCCAGCATGAACACTGAAGCTTTCTTT | CASSLNPSMNTEAFF
TRBJ2-7 | TRBV27 | . | . | TGTGCCAGCAGTTTAACAGGGAGACCCTACGAGCAGTACTTC | CASSLTGRPYEQYF
TRBJ2-5 | TRBV11-2 | . | . | TGTGCCAGCAGTCGCCGGGAGAGGGAGACCCAGTACTTC | CASSRRERETQYF
TRBJ2-1 | TRBV29-1 | . | TRBD1 | TGCAGCGGCGGGACAGGGCGTCGGTACGATGAGCAGTTCTTC | CSGGTGRRYDEQFF
TRBJ2-7 | TRBV6-5 | . | TRBD2 | TGTGCCAGCAGTTCCCGACTAGCGAGCTACGAGCAGTACTTC | CASSSRLASYEQYF
TRBJ2-7 | TRBV28 | . | TRBD1 | TGTGCCAGCAGTCCAAAGGGACAGGGGACTGACGAGCAGTACTTC | CASSPKGQGTDEQYF
TRBJ2-7 | TRBV6-1 | . | TRBD1 | TGTGCCAGCAGTGCCGAACAGGGGGCCGAGCAGTACTTC | CASSAEQGAEQYF
TRBJ2-7 | TRBV7-2 | . | TRBD1 | TGTGCCAGCAGCCAGGGACAGGGGGCCTCGATCCTCTACGAGCAGTACTTC | CASSQGQGASILYEQYF
TRBJ1-1 | TRBV6-1 | . | . | TGTGCCAGCAGTGACTATAACTTGAACACTGAAGCTTTCTTT | CASSDYNLNTEAFF
TRBJ1-1 | TRBV28 | once | . | TGTGCCAGCAGTCCCCTCGAGAGAGGCGGAGCTTTCTTT | CASSPLERGGAFF
TRBJ2-4 | TRBV11-2 | . | . | TGTGCCAGCAGCTTACAGGGTAGCAAAAACATTCAGTACTTC | CASSLQGSKNIQYF
TRBJ1-4 | TRBV27 | . | TRBD1 | TGTGCCAGCAGCCCAGGGGGCAGTGGAGAAAAACTGTTTTTT | CASSPGGSGEKLFF
TRBJ2-1 | TRBV5-4 | . | . | TGTGCCAGCAGCTCGACTAGTCCCAATGAGCAGTTCTTC | CASSSTSPNEQFF
TRBJ2-5 | TRBV5-1 | . | TRBD1 | TGCGCCAGCAGCGCCGGGACAGGGTCCCAAGAGACCCAGTACTTC | CASSAGTGSQETQYF
TRBJ2-7 | TRBV19 | . | TRBD2 | TGTGCCAGTAGTATAAGTCTAGCGGCCTACGAGCAGTACTTC | CASSISLAAYEQYF
TRBJ2-2 | TRBV19 | . | . | TGTGCCAGTAGTATAGGGGGTAGCTGGGGCACCGGGGAGCTGTTTTTT | CASSIGGSWGTGELFF
TRBJ2-7 | TRBV7-9 | . | . | TGTGCCAGCAGCTCCACCCGGGACCGACCCTACGAGCAGTACTTC | CASSSTRDRPYEQYF
TRBJ1-2 | TRBV28 | . | TRBD1 | TGTGCCAGCAGGTCAACAGGGGGATCTGGCTACACCTTC | CASRSTGGSGYTF
TRBJ1-1 | TRBV2 | once | . | TGTGCCAGCAGTGTTCCTAGGGCAGGCGCGGGGTCTGAAGCTTTCTTT | CASSVPRAGAGSEAFF
TRBJ2-7 | TRBV11-2 | . | TRBD1 | TGTGCCAGCAGCTTAGGAGGGGACAGCTCCTACGAGCAGTACTTC | CASSLGGDSSYEQYF
TRBJ1-5 | TRBV18 | . | . | TGTGCCAGCTCACCAGGGAATAGCAATCAGCCCCAGCATTTT | CASSPGNSNQPQHF
TRBJ1-1 | TRBV10-3 | . | . | TGTGCCATCAGTGAGTCGCCAGAGGGCTACACTGAAGCTTTCTTT | CAISESPEGYTEAFF
TRBJ2-2 | TRBV7-9 | . | TRBD2 | TGTGCCAACACCCCGATAGCGGGAGGGTTAGACACCGGGGAGCTGTTTTTT | CANTPIAGGLDTGELFF
TRBJ2-5 | TRBV5-1 | . | . | TGCGCCAGCAGCCCCCTCCTTGTGGGGGATCGGGAGACCCAGTACTTC | CASSPLLVGDRETQYF
TRBJ1-1 | TRBV6-1 | once | . | TGTGCCAGCAGTGAAGCGGGAAGAGGCACTGAAGCTTTCTTT | CASSEAGRGTEAFF
TRBJ1-5 | TRBV6-1 | . | . | TGTGCCAGCAGTGTACAGGGTAGCAATCAGCCCCAGCATTTT | CASSVQGSNQPQHF
TRBJ2-1 | TRBV28 | . | TRBD1 | TGTGCCAGCAGAACAGGGGAATCCTACAATGAGCAGTTCTTC | CASRTGESYNEQFF
TRBJ1-5 | TRBV6-5 | once | TRBD1 | TGTGCCAGCAGCACAGGGGATCAGCCCCAGCATTTT | CASSTGDQPQHF
TRBJ2-3 | TRBV27 | . | TRBD2 | TGTGCCAGCAGTTTACGAGCGGGGTTCTTTAACTTAGGGACAGATACGCAGTATTTT | CASSLRAGFFNLGTDTQYF
TRBJ2-7 | TRBV29-1 | . | TRBD1 | TGCAGCGTTGCCGACGGGACAGGGTTTGAGCAGTACTTC | CSVADGTGFEQYF
TRBJ2-7 | TRBV28 | . | . | TGTGCCAGCTCTACCCCCCATTACGAGCAGTACTTC | CASSTPHYEQYF
TRBJ2-2 | TRBV6-1 | . | TRBD1 | TGTGCCAGCAGTCGGCCGGGACAGGGTTCCGGGGAGCTGTTTTTT | CASSRPGQGSGELFF
TRBJ2-1 | TRBV6-1 | . | TRBD1 | TGTGCCAGCAGCGACCTGGACAGGGCCCTTGAGCAGTTCTTC | CASSDLDRALEQFF
TRBJ1-1 | TRBV7-2 | . | . | TGTGCCAGCAGCTTAGGACGTGGTAGTGGGACCACTGAAGCTTTCTTT | CASSLGRGSGTTEAFF
TRBJ2-7 | TRBV27 | . | . | TGTGCCAGCAGTCAGTCCGCGGCGGCCTACGAGCAGTACTTC | CASSQSAAAYEQYF
TRBJ2-7 | TRBV27 | . | . | TGTGCCAGCAGTGCACAGGGACGGATTACCTACGAGCAGTACTTC | CASSAQGRITYEQYF
TRBJ1-5 | TRBV7-9 | . | . | TGTGCCAGCAGCCGTGGGGATCAGCCCCAGCATTTT | CASSRGDQPQHF
TRBJ2-6 | TRBV6-4 | . | . | TGTGCCAGCAGAAGCTCTGGGGCCAACGTCCTGACTTTC | CASRSSGANVLTF
TRBJ1-1 | TRBV5-1 | . | . | TGCGCCAGCAGCTTGGAGGGAAGGGGAGCTGAAGCTTTCTTT | CASSLEGRGAEAFF
TRBJ2-3 | TRBV18 | . | TRBD2 | TGTGCCAGCTCCCTTACTAGCGCTTCCACAGATACGCAGTATTTT | CASSLTSASTDTQYF
TRBJ2-7 | TRBV11-2 | . | . | TGTGCCAGCAGCCTCACAGACGGAGTCTACGAGCAGTACTTC | CASSLTDGVYEQYF
TRBJ1-2 | TRBV6-6 | . | . | TGTGCCAGCAGTCCTTGGGGAGAAGCCAATGGCTACACCTTC | CASSPWGEANGYTF
TRBJ1-1 | TRBV6-1 | . | . | TGTGCCAGCAGTGATCTGGTTTTAAGGACTGAAGCTTTCTTT | CASSDLVLRTEAFF
TRBJ1-5 | TRBV30 | . | . | TGTGCCTGGAGCGGGGGCAATCAGCCCCAGCATTTT | CAWSGGNQPQHF
TRBJ2-1 | TRBV7-9 | . | . | TGTGCCAGCAGCGTCCGTTGGGATAATGAGCAGTTCTTC | CASSVRWDNEQFF
TRBJ2-7 | TRBV30 | . | . | TGTGCCTGGAGTGTTTCCTACGAGCAGTACTTC | CAWSVSYEQYF
TRBJ2-7 | TRBV6-6 | . | . | TGTGCCAGCAGCAACAGGGTCCTGGACGAGCAGTACTTC | CASSNRVLDEQYF